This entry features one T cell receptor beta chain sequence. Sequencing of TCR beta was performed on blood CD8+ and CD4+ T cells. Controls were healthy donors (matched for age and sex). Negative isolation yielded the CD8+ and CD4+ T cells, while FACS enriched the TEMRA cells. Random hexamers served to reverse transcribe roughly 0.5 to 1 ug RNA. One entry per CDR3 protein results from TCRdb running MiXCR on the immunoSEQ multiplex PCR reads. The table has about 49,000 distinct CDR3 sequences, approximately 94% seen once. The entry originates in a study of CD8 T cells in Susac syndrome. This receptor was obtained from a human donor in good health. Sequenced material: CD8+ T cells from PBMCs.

CDR3 in amino acids: CASSEEYTDTQYF. The CDR3 DNA reads TGTGCCAGCAGTGAAGAGTACACAGATACGCAGTATTTT. The chain links TRBV2 to TRBJ2-3; D unresolved. CDR3 length equals 13 residues. From germline, CDR1 is SNHLY and CDR2 FYNNEI. V was clipped by 1 base and J by 2 bases, with 4 bases between them.